This T cell receptor (beta chain) was recovered during a study of blood T cell repertoires in COVID-19. For the study at large: Samples came from the United States, Italy and Spain, spanning acute and convalescent COVID-19. PBMCs, B-cell-depleted T cells, or T cells provided the cDNA or gDNA that made up the material.

Some clones are missing from TCRdb's copy, which holds only in-frame ones; the method was immunoSEQ multiplex PCR. The table includes around 250,000 clones, about 89% detected once. This CDR3 has 13 amino acids. V shed 7 bases and J 5 bases; nucleotides not matched to a gene: 4. The germline gives CDR1 SNHLY, CDR2 FYNNEI. Participants were placed into cohorts based on the clinical history they reported. Symptom resolution, clearance, or two negative PCRs marked the recovered donors of Cohort 3. The J gene is TRBJ1-5, the V gene TRBV2, with 8 bases lining up with TRBD1. Sample: PBMCs or T cells enriched from blood (not recorded which). The sequence was obtained from a woman aged 25 to 39 who had recovered from COVID-19. The CDR3 loop reads CASTTGGYQPQHF. The CDR3 DNA is TGTGCCAGCACAACAGGGGGATATCAGCCCCAGCATTTT.